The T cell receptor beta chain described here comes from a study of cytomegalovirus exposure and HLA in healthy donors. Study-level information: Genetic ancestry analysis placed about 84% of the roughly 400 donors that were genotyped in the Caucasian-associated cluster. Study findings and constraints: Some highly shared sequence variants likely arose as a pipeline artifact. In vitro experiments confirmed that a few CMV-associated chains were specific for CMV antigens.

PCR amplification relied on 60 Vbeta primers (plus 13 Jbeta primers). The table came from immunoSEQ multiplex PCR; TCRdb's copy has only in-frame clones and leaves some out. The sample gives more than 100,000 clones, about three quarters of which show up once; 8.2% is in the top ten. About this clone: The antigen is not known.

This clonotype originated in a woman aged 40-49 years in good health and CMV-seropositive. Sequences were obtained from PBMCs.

The CDR3 DNA reads TGCGCCAGCAGCCAAGCTACGGACAGGGTTACTTCCACAGATACGCAGTATTTT. Its translation: CASSQATDRVTSTDTQYF. The chain carries TRBV4-1 and TRBJ2-3; 8 bases align to TRBD1. The CDR3 runs to 18 residues. V gave up 1 base and J gave up 2 bases; unmatched junction bases: 11. Germline values: CDR1 MGHRA, CDR2 YSYEKL.